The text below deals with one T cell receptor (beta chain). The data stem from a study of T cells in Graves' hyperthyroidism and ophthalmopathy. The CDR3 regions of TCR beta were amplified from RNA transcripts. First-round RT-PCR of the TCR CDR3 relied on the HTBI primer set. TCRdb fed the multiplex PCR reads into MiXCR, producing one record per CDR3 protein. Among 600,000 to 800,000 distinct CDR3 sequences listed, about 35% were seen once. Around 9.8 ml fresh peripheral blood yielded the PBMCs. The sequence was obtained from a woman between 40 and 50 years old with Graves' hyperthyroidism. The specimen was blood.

The CDR3 spells CASSLGRFTPMNTEAFF. As DNA, the CDR3 is TGTGCCAGCAGCTTAGGGAGATTTACTCCCATGAACACTGAAGCTTTCTTT. J is TRBJ1-1 and V is TRBV7-2; D not resolved. CDR3 length equals 17 residues. With 1 base removed from V and 0 bases from J, the gap between germline ends came to 15 bases. From germline, CDR1 is SGHTA and CDR2 FQGNSA.